The present T cell receptor (beta chain) was sequenced within a study of OX40 agonist ivuxolimab in advanced cancers. Study-level background: Under the entry rules, prior anti-PD-1, anti-PD-L1 or anti-CTLA-4 therapy was allowed, and less than 50% had some. The study, taken as a whole, reports: In general, CD8+ T cells held more expanded clones than CD4+ did, on average.

As for this clone: The target antigen is unknown.

Blood sampling took place at baseline, cycle 4 day 1, and cycle 7 day 1. Assay: immunoSEQ multiplex PCR; the TCRdb copy retains only in-frame clones and omits some. The table lists about 76,000 clones, approximately 85% of them singletons. V was pared by 1 base and J by 4 bases, with 8 bases between. This CDR3 comprises 13 residues. Germline V gene data show CDR1 as SGHRS and CDR2 as YFSETQ. The receptor's source is an adult with an advanced solid tumor such as melanoma, head and neck, liver or kidney cancer. The specimen comprised CD4+ or CD8+ T cells sorted from blood, sampled in a trial of the OX40 agonist ivuxolimab. The genes are TRBV5-1 and TRBJ1-1; D is possibly TRBD1 (5 bases). CDR3 nucleotide sequence: TGCGCCAGCAGCTTGACAGGACCCACTGAAGCTTTCTTT. Translation gives CASSLTGPTEAFF.